Below are 22 T cell receptor beta chains sequenced from a single sample in a study of cytomegalovirus exposure and HLA in healthy donors. The table came from immunoSEQ multiplex PCR; TCRdb's copy has only in-frame clones and leaves some out. This table holds 150,000 to 200,000 clones, 75% to 90% found once. The specimen sequenced was PBMCs. Receptors were obtained from a man between 18 and 35 years old in good health and CMV-seropositive.

The chain recombines TRBV5-8 with TRBJ1-2; D might be TRBD1 (5 bases). The CDR3 totals 16 residues. Per germline, CDR1 SGHTS and CDR2 YDEGEE. The V end was cut by 5 bases, the J end by 8 bases, with 25 bases between. The CDR3 region has the DNA TGTGCCAGCAGGCCGCCTTTGAGGACGGACACGGCCGGCTACACCTTC. Translated: CASRPPLRTDTAGYTF.

This clone was seen more than once but under ten times. The chain is built from TRBV6-5 and TRBJ2-2; TRBD2 might be the D (6 bases). The V end lost 2 bases, the J end lost 5 bases, and 15 bases lay between the germline ends. This CDR3 contains 16 residues. From germline, CDR1 is MNHEY and CDR2 SVGAGI. The CDR3 DNA follows: TGTGCCAGCAGTTACCCTCCAGACGGGAGAACCGGGGAGCTGTTTTTT. It specifies CASSYPPDGRTGELFF.

Here the CDR3 DNA reads TGTGCCAGCAGTGGACAGGGTAAGGCCTACGAGCAGTACTTC. It encodes CASSGQGKAYEQYF. This sequence joins TRBV28 and TRBJ2-7, with TRBD1 matching over 8 bases. The CDR3 totals 14 residues. V was pared by 5 bases and J by 2 bases, with 5 bases of the junction left unmatched. Germline CDR1 reads MDHEN; CDR2 reads SYDVKM.

The sample holds many counts of this clone. This sequence joins TRBV5-6 and TRBJ1-3, with TRBD1 as a possible D gene (5 bases). Germline CDR1 is SGHDT and CDR2 is YYEEEE. The CDR3 loop spans 14 amino acids. Trimming removed 4 bases at V and 0 bases at J, with 8 bases between. The CDR3 DNA sequence: TGTGCCAGCAGCCCAGGGATCTCTGGAAACACCATATATTTT. It is translated as CASSPGISGNTIYF. Full variable domain (rest looked up from reference TRBV5-6 and TRBJ1-3): DAGVTQSPTHLIKTRGQQVTLRCSPKSGHDTVSWYQQALGQGPQFIFQYYEEEERQRGNFPDRFSGHQFPNYSSELNVNALLLGDSALYLCASSPGISGNTIYFGEGSWLTVV.

The chain carries TRBV10-3 and TRBJ1-1; the match to TRBD1 covers 7 bases. V shed 10 bases, J shed 2 bases, and the junction held 10 bases outside the gene matches. Germline assignment: CDR1 ENHRY and CDR2 SYGVKD. The CDR3 extends over 14 amino acids. The CDR3 loop is CASTTGTDNTEAFF. The CDR3 bases are TGTGCCAGTACTACCGGGACAGACAACACTGAAGCTTTCTTT.

The genes are TRBV16 and TRBJ1-2, with 7 bases identical to TRBD1. J gave up 0 bases and V 4 bases, and 5 bases lay outside the gene matches. Germline CDR1 KGHSY, CDR2 FQNENV. This CDR3 comprises 15 residues. For the CDR3, the DNA is TGTGCCAGCAGCCCATCGGGACAGCCTAACTATGGCTACACCTTC. Translating gives CASSPSGQPNYGYTF. Looking up the rest from reference TRBV16 and TRBJ1-2 gives the full variable domain: GEEVAQTPKHLVRGEGQKAKLYCAPIKGHSYVFWYQQVLKNEFKFLISFQNENVFDETGMPKERFSAKCLPNSPCSLEIQATKLEDSAVYFCASSPSGQPNYGYTFGSGTRLTVV.

This chain connects TRBV7-6 to TRBJ2-2, with TRBD1 identical over 11 bases. This CDR3 has 15 residues. Germline V gives CDR1 SGHVS, CDR2 FNYEAQ. V shed 4 bases and J 6 bases; nucleotides not matched to a gene: 4. The CDR3, as DNA: TGTGCCAGCAGCTCATGGACAGGGGGCCCCGGGGAGCTGTTTTTT. It translates to CASSSWTGGPGELFF.

The V and J genes are TRBV7-9 and TRBJ1-1, with D possibly matching TRBD1 (5 bases). V dropped 5 bases and J dropped 2 bases, with 15 bases sitting between them. This CDR3 has 15 residues. Germline V gives CDR1 SEHNR, CDR2 FQNEAQ (reference sequence). Here the CDR3 reads CASSLGQWANTEAFF. The CDR3 DNA reads TGTGCCAGCAGCCTCGGACAATGGGCAAACACTGAAGCTTTCTTT.

The genes are TRBV19 and TRBJ1-2, with D possibly TRBD1 on 6 matching bases. The length of the CDR3 is 12 residues. V lost 5 bases, J lost 8 bases, and 12 bases lay in between. The germline V gene has CDR1 LNHDA and CDR2 SQIVND (reference sequence). CDR3 sequence: CASSPRTEGYTF. The CDR3 nucleotides are TGTGCCAGTAGTCCACGGACAGAGGGCTACACCTTC.

A single count supports this clone. V gene TRBV7-9 combines with J gene TRBJ2-1; tentatively, D is TRBD1 (5 bases). This CDR3 region has 15 residues. The germline V and J ends were trimmed by 1 base and 2 bases, with 9 bases remaining between them. From germline, CDR1 is SEHNR and CDR2 FQNEAQ (reference sequence). The CDR3 nucleotides read TGTGCCAGCAGCTTAGTCCAGGGCACCTACAATGAGCAGTTCTTC. Its protein product is CASSLVQGTYNEQFF.

The chain carries TRBV6-5 and TRBJ2-1; D may be TRBD1 (6 bases). V was shortened by 0 bases and J by 5 bases, with 14 bases between the two germline ends. The CDR3 spans 16 residues. CDR1 is MNHEY, CDR2 SVGAGI, per germline. CDR3 bases: TGTGCCAGCAGTTACTCGATTGGGGGCGCGAACAATGAGCAGTTCTTC. It encodes CASSYSIGGANNEQFF.

This clone was detected only once. The J gene is TRBJ2-3, the V gene TRBV7-9; the match to TRBD2 covers 9 bases. V dropped 2 bases and J dropped 4; count of bases not matched to a gene: 4. CDR1 SEHNR and CDR2 FQNEAQ come from the germline V gene (reference sequence). This CDR3 spans 15 amino acids. Written as DNA, the CDR3 is TGTGCCAGCAGCTTAACGCGGGGGGGCCCAGATACGCAGTATTTT. It is translated as CASSLTRGGPDTQYF.

V is TRBV5-4 and J is TRBJ1-1; 10 positions match TRBD1. The V segment lost 3 bases and the J segment 3 bases; nucleotides outside the gene matches: 2. Looked up from germline, CDR1 is SGHNT and CDR2 is YYREEE (reference sequence). This CDR3 has 14 amino acids. The CDR3 here is CASSSGTGDTEAFF. The CDR3 region has the DNA TGTGCCAGCAGCTCCGGGACAGGGGACACTGAAGCTTTCTTT.

Only one count was recorded for this clone. The gene calls are TRBV7-9 and TRBJ2-7; D is possibly TRBD1 (5 bases). CDR1 and CDR2 (germline): SEHNR, FQNEAQ (reference sequence). The V end was cut by 5 bases, the J end by 0 bases, with 8 bases between. The CDR3 runs to 13 residues. The CDR3 loop reads CASSADSSYEQYF. The CDR3 DNA follows: TGTGCCAGCAGCGCAGACAGCTCCTACGAGCAGTACTTC.

This chain links TRBV2 with TRBJ2-7; 10 nucleotides align to TRBD2. The CDR3 consists of 14 residues. Trimming cost V 5 bases and J 3 bases; bases outside gene matches: 4. CDR1 SNHLY and CDR2 FYNNEI come from the germline V gene. The CDR3 coding sequence is TGTGCCAGCAGTCCCCAGCGGGGGGGCTACGAGCAGTACTTC. Protein product: CASSPQRGGYEQYF. Filled out from reference TRBV2 and TRBJ2-7, the complete variable domain reads EPEVTQTPSHQVTQMGQEVILRCVPISNHLYFYWYRQILGQKVEFLVSFYNNEISEKSEIFDDQFSVERPDGSNFTLKIRSTKLEDSAMYFCASSPQRGGYEQYFGPGTRLTVT.

CDR3 in amino acids: CASSLSGGWETEQYF. The DNA of the CDR3 is TGTGCCAGCAGTTTATCAGGGGGCTGGGAGACGGAGCAGTACTTC. This chain joins TRBV28 and TRBJ2-7; 8 bases align to TRBD1. Trimming cost V 1 base and J 7 bases; bases outside gene matches: 9. The CDR3 length is 15 residues. Germline CDR1 reads MDHEN; CDR2 reads SYDVKM. The whole variable domain, remainder taken from reference TRBV28 and TRBJ2-7, is DVKVTQSSRYLVKRTGEKVFLECVQDMDHENMFWYRQDPGLGLRLIYFSYDVKMKEKGDIPEGYSVSREKKERFSLILESASTNQTSMYLCASSLSGGWETEQYFGPGTRLTVT.

The rearrangement uses TRBV5-6 and TRBJ1-2; 7 positions agree with TRBD1. Trimming at V came to 3 bases and at J to 3 bases, leaving 17 bases not matched to a gene. Looked up from germline, CDR1 is SGHDT and CDR2 is YYEEEE. This CDR3 has 18 residues. This chain's CDR3 is CASSWETGTYLTYYGYTF. The CDR3 DNA follows: TGTGCCAGCAGCTGGGAGACAGGGACATATTTAACCTACTATGGCTACACCTTC.

This clone was found once. The V and J genes are TRBV28 and TRBJ1-1, with TRBD1 matching over 7 bases. There are 14 residues in the CDR3. The germline V gene has CDR1 MDHEN and CDR2 SYDVKM. V was pared by 6 bases and J by 4 bases, with 8 bases of the junction left unmatched. This CDR3 is CASSRRGLGTEAFF. DNA for the CDR3: TGTGCCAGCAGCAGAAGGGGGCTCGGCACTGAAGCTTTCTTT. Full variable domain (remainder filled in from reference TRBV28 and TRBJ1-1): DVKVTQSSRYLVKRTGEKVFLECVQDMDHENMFWYRQDPGLGLRLIYFSYDVKMKEKGDIPEGYSVSREKKERFSLILESASTNQTSMYLCASSRRGLGTEAFFGQGTRLTVV.

This clone was counted a single time. The chain employs TRBV28 and TRBJ1-2, with TRBD1 matching over 8 bases. CDR1 MDHEN and CDR2 SYDVKM come from the germline V gene. J was trimmed by 5 bases and V by 6 bases; bases with no gene match: 5. The CDR3 extends over 13 amino acids. The CDR3 spells CASRPTGDYGYTF. For the CDR3, the DNA is TGTGCCAGCAGACCGACAGGGGATTATGGCTACACCTTC.

This chain joins TRBV25-1 and TRBJ2-1; 7 bases fit TRBD2. Germline assignment: CDR1 MGHDK and CDR2 SYGVNS. This CDR3 has 13 amino acids. V lost 1 base, J lost 9 bases, and 3 bases stayed unmatched. The CDR3, as DNA: TGTGCCAGCAGTGAATCGGGGGGTAGTGAGCAGTTCTTC. It specifies CASSESGGSEQFF.

V usage is TRBV7-2 and J usage is TRBJ1-5; no clear D. Deletions cut 0 bases from V and 1 base from J, with 7 bases between. Germline V lookup: CDR1 SGHTA, CDR2 FQGNSA. This CDR3 has 15 amino acids. The CDR3 sequence is CASSLAVQSNQPQHF. The CDR3 DNA is TGTGCCAGCAGCTTAGCGGTTCAGAGCAATCAGCCCCAGCATTTT.

The rearrangement uses TRBV4-1 and TRBJ1-1, with D unclear. V gave up 1 base and J gave up 4 bases, with 10 bases separating them. Germline CDR1 reads MGHRA; CDR2 reads YSYEKL. There are 14 residues in the CDR3. Here the CDR3 DNA reads TGCGCCAGCAGCCAAGGAGTCCGGGGCACTGAAGCTTTCTTT. Its translation is CASSQGVRGTEAFF.